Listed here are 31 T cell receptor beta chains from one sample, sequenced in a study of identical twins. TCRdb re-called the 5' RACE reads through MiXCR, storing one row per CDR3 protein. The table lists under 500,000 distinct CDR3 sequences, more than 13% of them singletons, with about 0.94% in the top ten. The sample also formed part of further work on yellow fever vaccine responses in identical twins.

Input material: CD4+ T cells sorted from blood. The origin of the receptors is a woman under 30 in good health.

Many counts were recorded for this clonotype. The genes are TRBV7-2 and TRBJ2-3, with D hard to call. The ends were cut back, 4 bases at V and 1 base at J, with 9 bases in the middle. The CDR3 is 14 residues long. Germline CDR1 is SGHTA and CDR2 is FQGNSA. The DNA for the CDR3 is TGTGCCAGCAGCTCCCCCCGAGGCACAGATACGCAGTATTTT. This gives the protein CASSSPRGTDTQYF.

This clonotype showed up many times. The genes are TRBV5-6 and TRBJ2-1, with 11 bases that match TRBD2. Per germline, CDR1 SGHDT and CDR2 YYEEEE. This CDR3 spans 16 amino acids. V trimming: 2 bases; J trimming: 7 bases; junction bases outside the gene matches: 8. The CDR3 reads CASSFLSGRDRNEQFF. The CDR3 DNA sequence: TGTGCCAGCAGCTTTCTTAGCGGGAGGGATCGAAATGAGCAGTTCTTC. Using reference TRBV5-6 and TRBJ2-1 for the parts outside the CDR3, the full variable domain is DAGVTQSPTHLIKTRGQQVTLRCSPKSGHDTVSWYQQALGQGPQFIFQYYEEEERQRGNFPDRFSGHQFPNYSSELNVNALLLGDSALYLCASSFLSGRDRNEQFFGPGTRLTVL.

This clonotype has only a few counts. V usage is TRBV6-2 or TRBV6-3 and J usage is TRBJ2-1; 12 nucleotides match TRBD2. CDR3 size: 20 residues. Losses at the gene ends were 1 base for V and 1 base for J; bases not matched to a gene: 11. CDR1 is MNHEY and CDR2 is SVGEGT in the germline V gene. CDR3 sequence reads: CASSYCPGVLAGGSYNEQFF. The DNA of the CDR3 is TGTGCCAGCAGTTACTGCCCAGGGGTACTAGCGGGAGGTTCCTACAATGAGCAGTTCTTC.

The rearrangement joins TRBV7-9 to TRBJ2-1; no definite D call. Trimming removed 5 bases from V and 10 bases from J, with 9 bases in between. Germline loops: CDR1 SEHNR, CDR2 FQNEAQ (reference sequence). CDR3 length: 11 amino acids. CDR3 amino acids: CASSKAEEQFF. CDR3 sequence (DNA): TGTGCCAGCAGCAAGGCAGAGGAGCAGTTCTTC.

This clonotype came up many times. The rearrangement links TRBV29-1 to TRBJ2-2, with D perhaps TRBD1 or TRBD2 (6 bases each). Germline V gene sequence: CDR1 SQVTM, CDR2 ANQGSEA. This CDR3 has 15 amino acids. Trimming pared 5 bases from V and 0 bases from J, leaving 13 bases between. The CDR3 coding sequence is TGCAGCGTTTGGGTCGGGGGCGCGAACACCGGGGAGCTGTTTTTT. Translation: CSVWVGGANTGELFF.

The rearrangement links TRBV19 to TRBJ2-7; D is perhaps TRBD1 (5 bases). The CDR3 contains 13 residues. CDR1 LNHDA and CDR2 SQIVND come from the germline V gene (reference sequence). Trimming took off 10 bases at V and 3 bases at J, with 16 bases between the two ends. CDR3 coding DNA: TGTGCCACAACGTCTCGTCAGGGCTACGAGCAGTACTTC. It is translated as CATTSRQGYEQYF.

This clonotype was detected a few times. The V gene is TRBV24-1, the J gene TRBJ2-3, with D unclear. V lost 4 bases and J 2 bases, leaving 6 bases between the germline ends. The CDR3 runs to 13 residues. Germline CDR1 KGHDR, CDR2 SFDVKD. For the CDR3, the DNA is TGTGCCACCAGTGACTTCCCCACAGATACGCAGTATTTT. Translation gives CATSDFPTDTQYF.

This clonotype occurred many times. The CDR3 loop reads CASSTSPGASYNEQFF. In nucleotides, the CDR3 is TGCGCCAGCAGCACGAGTCCGGGTGCCTCCTACAATGAGCAGTTCTTC. This chain connects TRBV5-1 to TRBJ2-1; D is ambiguous. This CDR3 has 16 residues. V shed 4 bases and J shed 0 bases, with 14 bases lying between them. Germline V CDR1 and CDR2: SGHRS, YFSETQ.

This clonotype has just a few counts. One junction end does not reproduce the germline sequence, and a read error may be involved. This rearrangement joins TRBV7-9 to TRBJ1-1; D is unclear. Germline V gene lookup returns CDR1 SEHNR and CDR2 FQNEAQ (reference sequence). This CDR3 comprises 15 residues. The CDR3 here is CASTLGYRKNTEAFF. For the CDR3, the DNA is TGTGCCAGCACCTTAGGTTACAGAAAGAACACTGAAGCTTTCTTT.

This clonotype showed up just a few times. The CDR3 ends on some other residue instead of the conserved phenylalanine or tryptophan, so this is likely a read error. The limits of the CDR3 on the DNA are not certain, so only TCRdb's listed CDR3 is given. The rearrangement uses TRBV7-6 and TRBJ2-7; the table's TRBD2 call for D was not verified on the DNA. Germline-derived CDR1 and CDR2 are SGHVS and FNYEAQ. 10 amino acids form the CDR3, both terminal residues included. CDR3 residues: CASSLNGTKA.

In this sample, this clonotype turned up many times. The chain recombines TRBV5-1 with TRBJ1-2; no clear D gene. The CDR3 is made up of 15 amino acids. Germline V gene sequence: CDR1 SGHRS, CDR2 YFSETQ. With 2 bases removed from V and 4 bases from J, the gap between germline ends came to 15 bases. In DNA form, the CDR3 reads TGCGCCAGCAGCTTTTCCTCTGAGTTGGGCTATGGCTACACCTTC. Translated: CASSFSSELGYGYTF.

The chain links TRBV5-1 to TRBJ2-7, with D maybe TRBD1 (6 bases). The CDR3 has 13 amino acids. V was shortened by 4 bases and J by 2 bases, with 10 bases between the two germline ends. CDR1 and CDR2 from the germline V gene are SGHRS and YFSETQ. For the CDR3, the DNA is TGCGCCAGCAGCCCGACAGGACCCTACGAGCAGTACTTC. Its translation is CASSPTGPYEQYF.

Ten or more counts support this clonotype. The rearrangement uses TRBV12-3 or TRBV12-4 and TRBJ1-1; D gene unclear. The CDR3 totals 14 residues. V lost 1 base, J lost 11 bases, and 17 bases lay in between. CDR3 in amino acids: CASSLDRARASAFF. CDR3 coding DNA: TGTGCCAGCAGTTTAGACCGGGCCCGGGCGTCGGCTTTCTTT.

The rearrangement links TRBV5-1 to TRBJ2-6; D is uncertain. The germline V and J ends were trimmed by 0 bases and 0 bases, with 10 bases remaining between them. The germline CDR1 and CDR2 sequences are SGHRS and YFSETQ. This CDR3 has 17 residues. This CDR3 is CASSLDSLSSGANVLTF. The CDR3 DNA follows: TGCGCCAGCAGCTTGGATTCCCTTAGCTCTGGGGCCAACGTCCTGACTTTC.

The CDR3 here is CASTRLAGGWQFF. The CDR3 DNA reads as TGTGCCAGCACCCGACTAGCGGGAGGTTGGCAGTTCTTC. This chain links TRBV6-1 with TRBJ2-1, with TRBD2 identical over 13 bases. V dropped 7 bases and J dropped 12; count of bases not matched to a gene: 6. The CDR3 length is 13 residues. Germline V gives CDR1 MNHNS, CDR2 SASEGT.

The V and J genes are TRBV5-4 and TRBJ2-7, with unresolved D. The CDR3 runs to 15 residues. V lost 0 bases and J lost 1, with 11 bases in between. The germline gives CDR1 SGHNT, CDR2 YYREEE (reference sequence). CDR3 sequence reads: CASSLGQDGSYEQYF. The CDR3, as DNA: TGTGCCAGCAGCTTGGGGCAGGACGGATCCTACGAGCAGTACTTC.

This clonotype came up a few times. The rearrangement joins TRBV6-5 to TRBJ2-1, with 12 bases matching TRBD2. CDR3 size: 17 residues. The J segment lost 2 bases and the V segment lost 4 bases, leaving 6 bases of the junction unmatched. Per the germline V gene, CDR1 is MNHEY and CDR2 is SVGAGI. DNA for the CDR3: TGTGCCAGCAGTTTCCCTAGCGGGAGGGGCCCCTACAATGAGCAGTTCTTC. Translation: CASSFPSGRGPYNEQFF.

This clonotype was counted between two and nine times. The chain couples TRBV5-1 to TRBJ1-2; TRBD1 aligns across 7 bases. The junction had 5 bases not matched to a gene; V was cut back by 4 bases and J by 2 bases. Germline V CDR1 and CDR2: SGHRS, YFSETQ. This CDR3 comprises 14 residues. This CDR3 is CASSPEGANYGYTF. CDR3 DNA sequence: TGCGCCAGCAGCCCCGAGGGGGCCAACTATGGCTACACCTTC.

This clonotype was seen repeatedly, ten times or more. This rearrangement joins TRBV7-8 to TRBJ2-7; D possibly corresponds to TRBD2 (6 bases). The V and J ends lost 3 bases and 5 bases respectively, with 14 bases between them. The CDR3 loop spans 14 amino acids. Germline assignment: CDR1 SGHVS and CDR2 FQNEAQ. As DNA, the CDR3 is TGTGCCAGCAGCTTCCCCGGGAGATCCAACGAGCAGTACTTC. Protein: CASSFPGRSNEQYF.

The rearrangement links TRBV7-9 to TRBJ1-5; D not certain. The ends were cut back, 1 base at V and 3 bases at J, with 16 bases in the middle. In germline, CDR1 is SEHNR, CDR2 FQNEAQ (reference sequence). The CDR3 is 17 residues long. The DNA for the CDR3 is TGTGCCAGCAGCTTAGTGGGAAGCGGGCCTCCCAATCAGCCCCAGCATTTT. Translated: CASSLVGSGPPNQPQHF.

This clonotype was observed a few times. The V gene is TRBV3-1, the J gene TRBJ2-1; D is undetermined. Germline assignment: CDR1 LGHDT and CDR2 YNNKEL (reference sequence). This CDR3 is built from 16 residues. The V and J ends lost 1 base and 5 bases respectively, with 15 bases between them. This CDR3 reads CASSQAFFSSNNEQFF. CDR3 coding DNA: TGTGCCAGCAGCCAAGCATTCTTTAGTTCAAACAATGAGCAGTTCTTC.

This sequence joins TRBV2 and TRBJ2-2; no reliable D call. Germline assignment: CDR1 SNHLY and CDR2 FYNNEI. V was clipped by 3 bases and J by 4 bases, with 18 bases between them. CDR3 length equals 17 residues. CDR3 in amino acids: CASSELTGILPTGELFF. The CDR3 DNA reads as TGTGCCAGCAGTGAGCTGACTGGAATACTACCCACCGGGGAGCTGTTTTTT. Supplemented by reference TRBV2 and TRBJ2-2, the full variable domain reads EPEVTQTPSHQVTQMGQEVILRCVPISNHLYFYWYRQILGQKVEFLVSFYNNEISEKSEIFDDQFSVERPDGSNFTLKIRSTKLEDSAMYFCASSELTGILPTGELFFGEGSRLTVL.

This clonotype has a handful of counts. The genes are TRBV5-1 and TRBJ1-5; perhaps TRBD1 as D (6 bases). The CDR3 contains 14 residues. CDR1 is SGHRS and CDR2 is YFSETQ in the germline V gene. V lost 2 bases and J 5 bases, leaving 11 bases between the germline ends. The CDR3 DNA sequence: TGCGCCAGCAGCTTTGGGGGCTTCGATCAGCCCCAGCATTTT. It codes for CASSFGGFDQPQHF.

CDR3 DNA sequence: TGTGCCAGCAGTTTTGGTTTAGGCAGGGCCCTATCGAACACCGGGGAGCTGTTTTTT. Amino acids: CASSFGLGRALSNTGELFF. This chain links TRBV28 with TRBJ2-2; perhaps TRBD1 as D (5 bases). Germline V gene lookup returns CDR1 MDHEN and CDR2 SYDVKM. The CDR3 consists of 19 residues. V lost 3 bases and J lost 0, with 20 bases in between. Combining the CDR3 with reference TRBV28 and TRBJ2-2 gives the whole variable domain DVKVTQSSRYLVKRTGEKVFLECVQDMDHENMFWYRQDPGLGLRLIYFSYDVKMKEKGDIPEGYSVSREKKERFSLILESASTNQTSMYLCASSFGLGRALSNTGELFFGEGSRLTVL.

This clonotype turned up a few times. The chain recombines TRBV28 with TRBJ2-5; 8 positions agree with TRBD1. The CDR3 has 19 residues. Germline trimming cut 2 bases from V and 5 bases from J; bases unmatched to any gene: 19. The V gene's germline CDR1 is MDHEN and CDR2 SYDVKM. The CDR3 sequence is CASSLATPGQGRVIETQYF. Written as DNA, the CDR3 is TGTGCCAGCAGTTTAGCCACCCCAGGACAGGGAAGGGTAATTGAGACCCAGTACTTC.

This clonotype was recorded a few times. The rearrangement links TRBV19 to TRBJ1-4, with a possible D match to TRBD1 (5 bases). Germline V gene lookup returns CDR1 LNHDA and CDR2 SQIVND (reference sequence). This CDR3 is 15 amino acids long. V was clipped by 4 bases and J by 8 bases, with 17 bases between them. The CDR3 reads CASSTEGLYHEKLFF. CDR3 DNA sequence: TGTGCCAGTAGTACCGAGGGACTGTACCACGAAAAACTGTTTTTT.

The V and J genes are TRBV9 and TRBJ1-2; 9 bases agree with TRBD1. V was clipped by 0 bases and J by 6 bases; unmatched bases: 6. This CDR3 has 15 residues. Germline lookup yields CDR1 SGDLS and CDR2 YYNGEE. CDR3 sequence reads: CASSVAWTGENGYTF. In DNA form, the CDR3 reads TGTGCCAGCAGCGTAGCCTGGACAGGGGAAAATGGCTACACCTTC.

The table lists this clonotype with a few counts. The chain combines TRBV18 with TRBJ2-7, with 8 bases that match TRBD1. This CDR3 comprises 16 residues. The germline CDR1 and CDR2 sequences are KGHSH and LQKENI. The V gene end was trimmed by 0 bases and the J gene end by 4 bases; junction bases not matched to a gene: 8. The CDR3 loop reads CASSPPRTGNAYEQYF. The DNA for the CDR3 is TGTGCCAGCTCACCACCGCGGACAGGGAACGCGTACGAGCAGTACTTC.

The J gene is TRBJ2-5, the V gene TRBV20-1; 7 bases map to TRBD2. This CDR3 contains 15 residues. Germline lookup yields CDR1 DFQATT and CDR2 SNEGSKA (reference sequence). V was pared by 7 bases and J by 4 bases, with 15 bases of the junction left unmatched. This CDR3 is CSVDSPGPGGETQYF. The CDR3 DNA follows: TGCAGTGTTGATTCCCCGGGTCCGGGGGGAGAGACCCAGTACTTC.

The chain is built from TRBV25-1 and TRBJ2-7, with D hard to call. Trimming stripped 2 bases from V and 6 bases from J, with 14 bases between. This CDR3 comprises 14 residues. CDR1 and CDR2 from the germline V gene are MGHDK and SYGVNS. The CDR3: CASSEDTSQGEQYF. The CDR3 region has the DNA TGTGCCAGCAGTGAAGACACGTCCCAAGGCGAGCAGTACTTC.

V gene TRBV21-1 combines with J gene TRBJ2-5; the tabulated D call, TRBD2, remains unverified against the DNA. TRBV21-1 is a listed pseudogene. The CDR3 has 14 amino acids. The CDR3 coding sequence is TGTGCCAGCAGCAAAGGGGGACTAGCGGGGACCCAGTACTTC. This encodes CASSKGGLAGTQYF.